The present T cell receptor (beta chain) was sequenced within a study of early T cells in non-severe SARS-CoV-2 infection. For the study at large: With bulk RNA from unsorted whole blood as input, sequencing yielded unpaired chains.

This clonotype was seen ten or more times. What it recognizes is unknown. Germline-derived CDR1 and CDR2 are DFQATT and SNEGSKA (reference sequence). The CDR3 runs 10 residues. The germline V and J ends were trimmed by 4 bases and 6 bases, with 6 bases remaining between them. The TCR library protocol was used to attach unique molecular identifiers. These identifiers were attached to individual cDNA molecules. TCRdb re-analysed the 5' RACE reads in MiXCR, keeping a single row per CDR3 protein. In the table there are 25,000 to 35,000 distinct CDR3 sequences, roughly 3.9% of which are singletons. Findings of the study overall: Anti-spike CD8 responses were favored by VDJdb matching, which missed private and CD4 specificities.

The chain has TRBV20-1 and TRBJ1-1; D is unresolved. The sample taken for sequencing was whole blood. This sequence was found in an adult who was a healthcare worker with PCR-confirmed SARS-CoV-2 infection or an uninfected control (not recorded which). The CDR3 here is CSATQAEAFF. CDR3 sequence (DNA): TGCAGTGCTACTCAGGCTGAAGCTTTCTTT.